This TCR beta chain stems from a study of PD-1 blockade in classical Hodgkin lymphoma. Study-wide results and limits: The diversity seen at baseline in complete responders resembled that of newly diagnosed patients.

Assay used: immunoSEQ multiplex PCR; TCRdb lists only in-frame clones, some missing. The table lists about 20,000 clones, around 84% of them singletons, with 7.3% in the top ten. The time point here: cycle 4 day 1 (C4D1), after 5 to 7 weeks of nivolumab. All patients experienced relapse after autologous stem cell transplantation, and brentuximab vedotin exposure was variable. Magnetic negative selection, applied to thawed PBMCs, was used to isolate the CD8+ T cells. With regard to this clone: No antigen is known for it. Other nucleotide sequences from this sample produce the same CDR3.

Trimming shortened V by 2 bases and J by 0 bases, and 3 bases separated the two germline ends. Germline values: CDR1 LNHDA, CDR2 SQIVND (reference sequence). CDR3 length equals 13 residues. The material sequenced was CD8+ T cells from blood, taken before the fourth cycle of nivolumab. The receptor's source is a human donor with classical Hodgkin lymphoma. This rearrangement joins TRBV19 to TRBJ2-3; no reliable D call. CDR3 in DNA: TGTGCCAGTAGTATATTTAGCACAGATACGCAGTATTTT. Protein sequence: CASSIFSTDTQYF.